One sample yielded the 17 T cell receptor beta chains listed below, sequenced in a study of cytomegalovirus exposure and HLA in healthy donors. Only in-frame clones appear in the TCRdb table, and some are missing; sequencing was by immunoSEQ multiplex PCR. The data hold some 49,000 clones, with about 90% observed a single time. Material for sequencing was PBMCs. These receptors originate from a man younger than 35 in good health and CMV-seronegative.

The chain is built from TRBV18 and TRBJ1-1; perhaps TRBD1 as D (5 bases). From germline, CDR1 is KGHSH and CDR2 LQKENI. This CDR3 has 18 residues. Trimming took 3 bases from V and 4 from J, leaving 24 bases between them. CDR3 in amino acids: CASSPLVGGATGFTEAFF. The CDR3 DNA reads as TGTGCCAGCTCACCCTTAGTGGGAGGGGCAACGGGATTCACTGAAGCTTTCTTT.

This chain uses TRBV30 with TRBJ1-1, with D perhaps matching TRBD1 (6 bases). Germline values: CDR1 GTSNPN, CDR2 SVGIG (reference sequence). Trimming pared 1 base from V and 2 bases from J, leaving 14 bases between. CDR3 length equals 15 residues. This CDR3 is CAWSDTGFRNTEAFF. The CDR3 coding sequence is TGTGCCTGGAGTGATACAGGGTTTCGAAACACTGAAGCTTTCTTT.

The chain employs TRBV7-2 and TRBJ1-3; TRBD1 matches at 7 bases. The ends lost 4 bases at V and 2 bases at J; junction bases unmatched: 5. This CDR3 contains 15 residues. Germline lookup yields CDR1 SGHTA and CDR2 FQGNSA. This CDR3 is CASSYTRGTGNTIYF. The DNA of the CDR3 is TGTGCCAGCAGCTATACCAGGGGGACTGGAAACACCATATATTTT. The variable domain in full, with the rest retrieved from reference TRBV7-2 and TRBJ1-3, is GAGVSQSPSNKVTEKGKDVELRCDPISGHTALYWYRQSLGQGLEFLIYFQGNSAPDKSGLPSDRFSAERTGGSVSTLTIQRTQQEDSAVYLCASSYTRGTGNTIYFGEGSWLTVV.

The chain recombines TRBV5-4 with TRBJ2-5; 10 bases line up with TRBD1. J lost 3 bases, V lost 4 bases, and 3 bases had no gene match. This CDR3 has 14 residues. CDR1 is SGHNT, CDR2 YYREEE, per germline (reference sequence). The CDR3 sequence is CASSGGQGKETQYF. The CDR3 DNA sequence: TGTGCCAGCAGCGGGGGACAGGGGAAAGAGACCCAGTACTTC.

The chain carries TRBV15 and TRBJ2-7, with TRBD2 as a possible D gene (6 bases). Trimming took 4 bases from V and 6 from J, leaving 10 bases between them. The CDR3 covers 12 residues. CDR1 LNHNV and CDR2 YYDKDF come from the germline V gene (reference sequence). The CDR3 DNA sequence: TGTGCCACCAGCATGACTAGGGGCGAGCAGTACTTC. It translates to CATSMTRGEQYF.

This clone was counted between two and nine times. The rearrangement links TRBV27 to TRBJ2-7; D possibly corresponds to TRBD2 (5 bases). Germline CDR1 and CDR2: MNHEY and SMNVEV (reference sequence). The CDR3 extends over 15 amino acids. Trimming pared 9 bases from V and 5 bases from J, leaving 23 bases between. Written as DNA, the CDR3 is TGTGCCAGGAGGGTTAGTGACTTCTCCCTCGACGAGCAGTACTTC. Its protein is CARRVSDFSLDEQYF.

CDR3 region: CASTPGGGGANVLTF. CDR3 nucleotide sequence: TGTGCCAGCACCCCCGGGGGGGGAGGGGCCAACGTCCTGACTTTC. The V call is TRBV28, the J call TRBJ2-6, with 8 bases identical to TRBD2. This CDR3 region has 15 residues. Unmatched junction bases numbered 6, after V lost 7 bases and J lost 4 bases. CDR1 and CDR2 from the germline V gene are MDHEN and SYDVKM.

The chain joins TRBV7-9 to TRBJ1-3; the D is unclear. The CDR3 has 13 residues. The V end was cut by 3 bases, the J end by 1 base, with 4 bases between. CDR1 SEHNR and CDR2 FQNEAQ come from the germline V gene (reference sequence). The CDR3 sequence is CASSFLSGNTIYF. In DNA form, the CDR3 reads TGTGCCAGCAGCTTCCTGTCTGGAAACACCATATATTTT.

This chain connects TRBV19 to TRBJ2-2; TRBD1 aligns across 8 bases. This CDR3 has 14 amino acids. The trim removed 10 bases at V and 3 bases at J, leaving 7 bases unmatched. Germline lookup yields CDR1 LNHDA and CDR2 SQIVND (reference sequence). The CDR3 protein is CATRQGAYTGELFF. The CDR3 bases are TGTGCCACCCGTCAGGGGGCCTACACCGGGGAGCTGTTTTTT.

This clone was detected a few times. V and J are TRBV6-7 and TRBJ1-5; TRBD1 might be the D (6 bases). TRBV6-7 is labeled an ORF, and its function is uncertain. V lost 2 bases and J 2 bases, leaving 13 bases between the germline ends. The CDR3 has 16 amino acids. The CDR3 sequence: CASSYASRQGNQPQHF. Written as DNA, the CDR3 is TGTGCCAGCAGTTACGCCTCTCGACAGGGCAATCAGCCCCAGCATTTT.

This clone was observed once. The chain uses TRBV15 and TRBJ2-3; weak D call: TRBD1 (5 bases). Germline loops: CDR1 LNHNV, CDR2 YYDKDF (reference sequence). The germline V and J ends were trimmed by 0 bases and 2 bases, with 12 bases remaining between them. The CDR3 has 16 residues. CDR3 in amino acids: CATSRDRQISTDTQYF. CDR3 in DNA: TGTGCCACCAGCAGAGATCGACAGATCTCCACAGATACGCAGTATTTT.

The chain carries TRBV2 and TRBJ2-1; the D is unclear. Germline V gives CDR1 SNHLY, CDR2 FYNNEI. The germline V and J ends were trimmed by 6 bases and 0 bases, with 9 bases remaining between them. There are 14 residues in the CDR3. The CDR3 protein is CASSQMSSYNEQFF. The CDR3 DNA is TGTGCCAGCAGCCAAATGAGCTCCTACAATGAGCAGTTCTTC.

The V call is TRBV27, the J call TRBJ2-3; TRBD2 agrees at 11 bases. Losses at the gene ends were 5 bases for V and 5 bases for J; bases not matched to a gene: 12. The length of the CDR3 is 17 residues. Looked up from germline, CDR1 is MNHEY and CDR2 is SMNVEV (reference sequence). Written as DNA, the CDR3 is TGTGCCAGCAGTATAAGAAAAACTAGCGGGAGTCTAGATACGCAGTATTTT. Amino acids: CASSIRKTSGSLDTQYF.

The V call is TRBV14, the J call TRBJ2-1, with 8 bases that match TRBD2. Losses at the gene ends were 1 base for V and 2 bases for J; bases not matched to a gene: 4. This CDR3 has 16 residues. Germline CDR1 and CDR2: SGHDN and FVKESK. CDR3: CASSQGTGRAYNEQFF. CDR3 coding DNA: TGTGCCAGCAGCCAAGGGACCGGGAGGGCCTACAATGAGCAGTTCTTC. The full variable domain, with the rest looked up from reference TRBV14 and TRBJ2-1, is EAGVTQFPSHSVIEKGQTVTLRCDPISGHDNLYWYRRVMGKEIKFLLHFVKESKQDESGMPNNRFLAERTGGTYSTLKVQPAELEDSGVYFCASSQGTGRAYNEQFFGPGTRLTVL.

The gene calls are TRBV9 and TRBJ2-2; 8 nucleotides align to TRBD2. The CDR3 totals 21 residues. V dropped 4 bases and J dropped 4; count of bases not matched to a gene: 24. Germline CDR1 and CDR2: SGDLS and YYNGEE. The CDR3 bases are TGTGCCAGCAGCTCCCGAGGGAGGATTTTCGGGACTAGTGGCTCCACCGGGGAGCTGTTTTTT. Its protein product is CASSSRGRIFGTSGSTGELFF. Variable domain in full (rest from reference TRBV9 and TRBJ2-2): DSGVTQTPKHLITATGQRVTLRCSPRSGDLSVYWYQQSLDQGLQFLIQYYNGEERAKGNILERFSAQQFPDLHSELNLSSLELGDSALYFCASSSRGRIFGTSGSTGELFFGEGSRLTVL.

The chain couples TRBV25-1 to TRBJ1-1; 10 nucleotides match TRBD1. Germline V lookup: CDR1 MGHDK, CDR2 SYGVNS. The CDR3 contains 18 residues. V dropped 6 bases and J dropped 4; count of bases not matched to a gene: 17. CDR3 DNA sequence: TGTGCCAGCAGATTGACAGGGGGCGGGAAGAAGGGGATCACTGAAGCTTTCTTT. Translated: CASRLTGGGKKGITEAFF.

Here the CDR3 reads CASSFLAGITDTQYF. For the CDR3, the DNA is TGCGCCAGCAGCTTTTTAGCGGGGATCACAGATACGCAGTATTTT. V gene TRBV5-1 combines with J gene TRBJ2-3; 8 nucleotides match TRBD2. Germline V gene sequence: CDR1 SGHRS, CDR2 YFSETQ. The junction had 4 bases not matched to a gene; V was cut back by 2 bases and J by 2 bases. The CDR3 is 15 amino acids.